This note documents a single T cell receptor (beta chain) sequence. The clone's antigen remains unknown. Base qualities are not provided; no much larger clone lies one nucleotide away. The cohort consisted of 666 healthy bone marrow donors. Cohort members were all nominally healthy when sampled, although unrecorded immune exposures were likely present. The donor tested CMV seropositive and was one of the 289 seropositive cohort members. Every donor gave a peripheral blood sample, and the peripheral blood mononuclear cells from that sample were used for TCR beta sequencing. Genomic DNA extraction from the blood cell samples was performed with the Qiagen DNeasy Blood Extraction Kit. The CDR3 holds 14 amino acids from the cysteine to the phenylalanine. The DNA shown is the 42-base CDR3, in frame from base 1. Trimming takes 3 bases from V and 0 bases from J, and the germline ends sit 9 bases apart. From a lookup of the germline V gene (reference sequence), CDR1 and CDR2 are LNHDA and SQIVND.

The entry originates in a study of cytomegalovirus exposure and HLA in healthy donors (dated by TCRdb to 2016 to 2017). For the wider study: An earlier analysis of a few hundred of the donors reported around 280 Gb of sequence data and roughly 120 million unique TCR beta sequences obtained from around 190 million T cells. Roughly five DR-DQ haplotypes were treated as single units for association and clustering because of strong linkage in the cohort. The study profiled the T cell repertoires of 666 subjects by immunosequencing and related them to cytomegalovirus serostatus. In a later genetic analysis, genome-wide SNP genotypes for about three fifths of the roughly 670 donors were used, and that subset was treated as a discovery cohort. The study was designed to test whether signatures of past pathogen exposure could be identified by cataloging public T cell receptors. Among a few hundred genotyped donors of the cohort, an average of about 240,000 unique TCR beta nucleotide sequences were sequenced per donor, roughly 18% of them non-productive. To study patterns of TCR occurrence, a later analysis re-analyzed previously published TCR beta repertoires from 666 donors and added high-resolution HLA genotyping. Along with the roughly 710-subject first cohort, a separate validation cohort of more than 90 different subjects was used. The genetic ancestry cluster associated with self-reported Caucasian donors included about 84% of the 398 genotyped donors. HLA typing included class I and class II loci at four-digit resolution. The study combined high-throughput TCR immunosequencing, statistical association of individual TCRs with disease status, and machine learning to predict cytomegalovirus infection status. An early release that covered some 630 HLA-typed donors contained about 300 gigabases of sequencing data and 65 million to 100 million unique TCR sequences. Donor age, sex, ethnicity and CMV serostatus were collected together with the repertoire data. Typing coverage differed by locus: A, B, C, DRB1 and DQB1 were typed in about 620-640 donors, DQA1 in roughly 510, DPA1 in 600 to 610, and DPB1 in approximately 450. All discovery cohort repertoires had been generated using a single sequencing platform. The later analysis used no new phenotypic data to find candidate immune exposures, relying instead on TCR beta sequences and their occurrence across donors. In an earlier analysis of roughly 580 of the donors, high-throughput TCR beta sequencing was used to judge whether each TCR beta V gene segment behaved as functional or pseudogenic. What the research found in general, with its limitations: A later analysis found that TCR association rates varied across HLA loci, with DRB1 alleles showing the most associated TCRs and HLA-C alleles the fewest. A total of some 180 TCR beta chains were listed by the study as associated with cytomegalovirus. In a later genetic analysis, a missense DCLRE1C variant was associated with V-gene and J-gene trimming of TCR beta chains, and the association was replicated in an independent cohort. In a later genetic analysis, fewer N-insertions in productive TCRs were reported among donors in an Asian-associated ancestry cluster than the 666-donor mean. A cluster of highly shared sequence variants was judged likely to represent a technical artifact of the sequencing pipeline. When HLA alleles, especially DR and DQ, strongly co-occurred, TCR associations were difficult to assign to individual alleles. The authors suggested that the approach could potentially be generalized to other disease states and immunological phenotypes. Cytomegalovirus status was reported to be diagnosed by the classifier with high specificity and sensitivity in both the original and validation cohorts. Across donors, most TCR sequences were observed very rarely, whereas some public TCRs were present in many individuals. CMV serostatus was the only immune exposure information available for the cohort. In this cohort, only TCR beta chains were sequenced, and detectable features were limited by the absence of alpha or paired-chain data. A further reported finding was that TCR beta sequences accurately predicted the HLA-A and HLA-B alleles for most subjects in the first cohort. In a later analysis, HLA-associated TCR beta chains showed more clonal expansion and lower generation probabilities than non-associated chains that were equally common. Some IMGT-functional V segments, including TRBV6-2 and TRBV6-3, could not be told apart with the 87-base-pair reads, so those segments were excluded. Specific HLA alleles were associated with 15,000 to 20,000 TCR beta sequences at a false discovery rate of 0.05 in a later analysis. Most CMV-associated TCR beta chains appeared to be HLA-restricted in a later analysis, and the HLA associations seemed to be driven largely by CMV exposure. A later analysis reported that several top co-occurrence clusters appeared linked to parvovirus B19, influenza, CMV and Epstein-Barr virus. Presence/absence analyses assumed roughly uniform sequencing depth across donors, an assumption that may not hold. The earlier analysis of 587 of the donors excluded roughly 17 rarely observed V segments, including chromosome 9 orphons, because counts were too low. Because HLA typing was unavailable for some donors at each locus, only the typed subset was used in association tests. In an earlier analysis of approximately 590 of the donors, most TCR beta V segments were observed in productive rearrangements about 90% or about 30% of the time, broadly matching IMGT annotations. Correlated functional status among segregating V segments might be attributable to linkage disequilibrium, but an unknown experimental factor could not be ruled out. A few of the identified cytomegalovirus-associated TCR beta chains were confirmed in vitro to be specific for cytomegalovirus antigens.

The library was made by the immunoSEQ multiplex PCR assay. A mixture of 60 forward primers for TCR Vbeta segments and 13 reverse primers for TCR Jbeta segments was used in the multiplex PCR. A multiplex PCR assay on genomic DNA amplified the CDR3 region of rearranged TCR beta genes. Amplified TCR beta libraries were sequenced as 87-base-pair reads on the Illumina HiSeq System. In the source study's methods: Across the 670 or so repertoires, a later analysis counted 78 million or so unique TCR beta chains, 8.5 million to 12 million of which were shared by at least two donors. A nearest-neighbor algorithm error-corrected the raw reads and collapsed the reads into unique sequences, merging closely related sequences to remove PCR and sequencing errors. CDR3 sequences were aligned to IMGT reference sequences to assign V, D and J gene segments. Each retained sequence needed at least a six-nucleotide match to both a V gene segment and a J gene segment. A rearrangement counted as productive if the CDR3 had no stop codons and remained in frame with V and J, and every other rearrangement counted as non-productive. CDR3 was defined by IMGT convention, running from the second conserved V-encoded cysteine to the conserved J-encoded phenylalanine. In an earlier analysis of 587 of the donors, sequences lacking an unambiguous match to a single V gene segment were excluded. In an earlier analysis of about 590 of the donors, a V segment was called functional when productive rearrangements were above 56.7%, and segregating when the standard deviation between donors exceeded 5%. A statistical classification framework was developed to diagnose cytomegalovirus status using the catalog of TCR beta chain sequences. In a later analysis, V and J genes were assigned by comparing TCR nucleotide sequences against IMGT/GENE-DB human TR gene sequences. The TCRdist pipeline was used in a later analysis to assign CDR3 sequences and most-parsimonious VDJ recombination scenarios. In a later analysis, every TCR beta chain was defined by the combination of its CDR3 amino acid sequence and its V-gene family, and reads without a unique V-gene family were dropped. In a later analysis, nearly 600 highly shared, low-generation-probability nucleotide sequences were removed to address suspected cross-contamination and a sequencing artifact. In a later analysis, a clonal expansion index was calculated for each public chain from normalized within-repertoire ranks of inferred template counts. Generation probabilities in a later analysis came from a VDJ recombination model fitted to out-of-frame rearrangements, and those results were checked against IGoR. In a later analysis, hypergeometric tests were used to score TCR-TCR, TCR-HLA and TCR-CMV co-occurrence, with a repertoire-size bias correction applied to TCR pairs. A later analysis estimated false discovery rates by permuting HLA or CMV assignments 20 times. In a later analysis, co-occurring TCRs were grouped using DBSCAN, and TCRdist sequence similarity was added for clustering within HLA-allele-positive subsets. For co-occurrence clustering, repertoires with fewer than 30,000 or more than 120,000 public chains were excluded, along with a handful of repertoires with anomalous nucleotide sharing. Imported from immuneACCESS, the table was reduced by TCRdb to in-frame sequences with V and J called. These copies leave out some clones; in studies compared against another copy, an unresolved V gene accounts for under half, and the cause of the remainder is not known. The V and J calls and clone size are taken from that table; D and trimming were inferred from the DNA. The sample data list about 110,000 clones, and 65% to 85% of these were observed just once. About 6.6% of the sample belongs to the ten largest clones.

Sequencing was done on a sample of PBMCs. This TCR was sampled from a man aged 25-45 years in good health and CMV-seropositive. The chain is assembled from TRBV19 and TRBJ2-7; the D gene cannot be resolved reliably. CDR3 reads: CASSITTASYEQYF. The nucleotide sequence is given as TGTGCCAGTAGTATCACAACAGCCTCCTACGAGCAGTACTTC.